The 13 T cell receptor beta chains presented below share a single source sample, sequenced in a study of CD8 T cells in ankylosing spondylitis. Study-wide points: Apparently characteristic of ankylosing spondylitis blood was a TCR beta motif (eight highly homologous variants).

TCRdb re-called the 5' RACE reads with MiXCR, one entry per CDR3 protein. The sample yields around 130,000 distinct CDR3 sequences, approximately 17% seen once. Antigen specificity for these receptors is unknown. Sequenced material: blood, either unsorted or a sorted T cell fraction (not recorded which). Every receptor here comes from a male donor with ankylosing spondylitis.

This chain joins TRBV12-3 or TRBV12-4 and TRBJ2-1; 8 nucleotides match TRBD1. The CDR3 spans 18 residues. The junction had 13 bases not matched to a gene; V was cut back by 3 bases and J by 3 bases. CDR3 coding DNA: TGTGCCAGCAGTTTCCCTCGGCAGGGGGCGTTTGGCTACAATGAGCAGTTCTTC. It is translated as CASSFPRQGAFGYNEQFF.

Only a few counts were recorded for this clonotype. The chain has TRBV20-1 and TRBJ2-1; 12 nucleotides match TRBD2. From germline, CDR1 is DFQATT and CDR2 SNEGSKA (reference sequence). CDR3 length: 18 amino acids. V lost 6 bases, J lost 4 bases, and 16 bases stayed unmatched. CDR3 region: CSASETSGRHPWYNEQFF. CDR3 in DNA: TGCAGTGCCAGCGAGACTAGCGGGAGACACCCGTGGTACAATGAGCAGTTCTTC.

This clonotype has just a few counts. The chain uses TRBV20-1 and TRBJ2-1; 7 bases match TRBD1. In germline, CDR1 is DFQATT, CDR2 SNEGSKA (reference sequence). The CDR3 is made up of 13 amino acids. V shed 2 bases, J shed 4 bases, and the junction held 2 bases outside the gene matches. DNA for the CDR3: TGCAGTGCTAGAAGGGACAGTTACAATGAGCAGTTCTTC. Translating it yields CSARRDSYNEQFF.

The V call is TRBV5-1, the J call TRBJ2-3; D not certain. The CDR3 is made up of 15 amino acids. Germline V gives CDR1 SGHRS, CDR2 YFSETQ. The germline V and J ends were trimmed by 4 bases and 1 base, with 13 bases remaining between them. CDR3 loop: CASSPATLRTDTQYF. In nucleotides, the CDR3 is TGCGCCAGCAGCCCCGCTACCCTTCGCACAGATACGCAGTATTTT.

V and J are TRBV27 and TRBJ2-7; D gene uncertain. CDR3 length: 15 amino acids. V lost 1 base to trimming and J lost 3 bases, with 13 bases between them. Germline lookup yields CDR1 MNHEY and CDR2 SMNVEV (reference sequence). The CDR3 DNA follows: TGTGCCAGCAGTTTATTGTCCGACCGTGGCTACGAGCAGTACTTC. Translating it yields CASSLLSDRGYEQYF.

This chain links TRBV7-2 with TRBJ2-2, with D possibly being TRBD1 (6 bases). This CDR3 has 15 residues. The ends were cut back, 2 bases at V and 5 bases at J, with 12 bases in the middle. The germline gives CDR1 SGHTA, CDR2 FQGNSA. The CDR3 reads CASSLKGDVTGELFF. The CDR3 DNA is TGTGCCAGCAGCTTAAAGGGGGATGTGACCGGGGAGCTGTTTTTT.

J is TRBJ1-2 and V is TRBV29-1; 7 positions agree with TRBD1. With V trimmed by 0 bases and J by 8 bases, 12 bases remained unmatched. This CDR3 has 15 amino acids. CDR1 and CDR2 (germline): SQVTM, ANQGSEA. CDR3 DNA: TGCAGCGTTGAAGACCCTCCAGACAGGGTGTGGGGCTACACCTTC. It is translated as CSVEDPPDRVWGYTF. The variable domain in full, completed from reference TRBV29-1 and TRBJ1-2, reads SAVISQKPSRDICQRGTSLTIQCQVDSQVTMMFWYRQQPGQSLTLIATANQGSEATYESGFVIDKFPISRPNLTFSTLTVSNMSPEDSSIYLCSVEDPPDRVWGYTFGSGTRLTVV.

V usage is TRBV9 and J usage is TRBJ2-5; 8 bases map to TRBD1. After removal of 1 base from V and 2 bases from J, the junction contained 4 bases not matched to a gene. CDR1 is SGDLS, CDR2 YYNGEE, per germline. The CDR3 has 15 amino acids. This CDR3 reads CASSVQGAFQETQYF. CDR3 DNA: TGTGCCAGCAGCGTACAGGGGGCTTTTCAAGAGACCCAGTACTTC.

Many counts were recorded for this clonotype. CDR3 in amino acids: CASGRESSGRAYNEQFF. DNA for the CDR3: TGTGCCAGCGGCAGGGAATCTAGCGGGAGGGCCTACAATGAGCAGTTCTTC. This sequence joins TRBV5-6 and TRBJ2-1; 12 bases map to TRBD2. Losses at the gene ends were 7 bases for V and 2 bases for J; bases not matched to a gene: 10. Germline CDR1 is SGHDT and CDR2 is YYEEEE. The CDR3 is made up of 17 amino acids.

This clonotype came up a few times. V usage is TRBV12-3 or TRBV12-4 and J usage is TRBJ2-7; TRBD2 is a possible D gene (5 bases). Trimming cost V 6 bases and J 5 bases, with 14 bases left between them. The CDR3 totals 13 residues. CDR3 amino acids: CASRRTGTHEQYF. In DNA, the CDR3 is TGTGCCAGCAGGAGGACGGGAACCCACGAGCAGTACTTC.

This clonotype was recorded a few times. V usage is TRBV29-1 and J usage is TRBJ2-7; 10 bases agree with TRBD2. The V segment lost 5 bases and the J segment 3 bases; nucleotides outside the gene matches: 4. CDR1 and CDR2 from the germline V gene are SQVTM and ANQGSEA. This CDR3 has 13 amino acids. The CDR3 region is CSVQGLAYYEQYF. For the CDR3, the DNA is TGCAGCGTTCAGGGACTAGCGTACTACGAGCAGTACTTC.

Only a few counts were recorded for this clonotype. J is TRBJ2-7 and V is TRBV7-2, with D hard to call. Trimming took off 0 bases at V and 2 bases at J, with 5 bases between the two ends. Germline V lookup: CDR1 SGHTA, CDR2 FQGNSA. The CDR3 consists of 13 residues. Written as DNA, the CDR3 is TGTGCCAGCAGCTTAGCGAGCGCCTACGAGCAGTACTTC. Encoded protein: CASSLASAYEQYF.

This chain joins TRBV6-2 or TRBV6-3 and TRBJ2-7, with TRBD2 identical over 12 bases. J lost 5 bases, V lost 3 bases, and 11 bases had no gene match. CDR1 MNHEY and CDR2 SVGEGT come from the germline V gene. The CDR3 contains 17 residues. This chain's CDR3 is CASSYLRTSGTLNEQYF. The CDR3 DNA follows: TGTGCCAGCAGTTATCTTCGGACTAGCGGGACCCTGAACGAGCAGTACTTC.